These 21 T cell receptor beta chains came from one sample sequenced in a study of T cell changes during pregnancy in multiple sclerosis. Sequencing was performed with immunoSEQ multiplex PCR; in TCRdb, only in-frame clones are kept and a portion is missing. Of tens of thousands of clones listed, roughly 90% are singletons. The sequencing used CD4+ T cells from peripheral blood mononuclear cells, collected in the third trimester of pregnancy. The receptors stem from a female donor with multiple sclerosis, enrolled in a pregnancy study.

The V gene is TRBV5-4, the J gene TRBJ2-7; TRBD1 matches at 12 bases. CDR1 SGHNT and CDR2 YYREEE come from the germline V gene (reference sequence). The CDR3 is made up of 15 amino acids. The V gene end was trimmed by 4 bases and the J gene end by 6 bases; junction bases not matched to a gene: 8. DNA of the CDR3: TGTGCCAGCAGCGCCCCGGGACAGGGGGCAGGCGAGCAGTACTTC. Its translation is CASSAPGQGAGEQYF. The variable domain in full, completed from reference TRBV5-4 and TRBJ2-7, reads ETGVTQSPTHLIKTRGQQVTLRCSSQSGHNTVSWYQQALGQGPQFIFQYYREEENGRGNFPPRFSGLQFPNYSSELNVNALELDDSALYLCASSAPGQGAGEQYFGPGTRLTVT.

V gene TRBV5-1 combines with J gene TRBJ2-5, with D hard to call. The V gene lost 2 bases and the J gene lost 3 bases, with 2 bases spanning the gap. This CDR3 region has 11 residues. Per the germline V gene, CDR1 is SGHRS and CDR2 is YFSETQ. CDR3 residues: CASSFKETQYF. CDR3 sequence (DNA): TGCGCCAGCAGCTTCAAAGAGACCCAGTACTTC.

Only one count was recorded for this clone. This rearrangement joins TRBV10-3 to TRBJ1-4; TRBD1 might be the D (5 bases). There are 13 residues in the CDR3. Germline CDR1 is ENHRY and CDR2 is SYGVKD. Trimming removed 7 bases from V and 8 bases from J, with 14 bases in between. CDR3 DNA sequence: TGTGCCATCAAGGGGCAGGAGGGGGAAAAACTGTTTTTT. This encodes CAIKGQEGEKLFF.

J is TRBJ2-7 and V is TRBV10-2; D is unclear. This CDR3 region has 13 residues. The ends were cut back, 4 bases at V and 2 bases at J, with 9 bases in the middle. Germline V gene data show CDR1 as WSHSY and CDR2 as SAAADI. As DNA, the CDR3 is TGCGCCAGCAGTGTACAGATTCCCTACGAGCAGTACTTC. The encoded protein is CASSVQIPYEQYF.

The rearrangement links TRBV28 to TRBJ2-7; tentatively, D is TRBD2 (5 bases). This CDR3 is 15 amino acids long. The germline V gene has CDR1 MDHEN and CDR2 SYDVKM. Trimming cost V 2 bases and J 5 bases, with 16 bases left between them. The CDR3 loop reads CASSLTGILPHEQYF. CDR3 nucleotides: TGTGCCAGCAGTTTAACCGGGATCCTACCCCACGAGCAGTACTTC. Based on the CDR3 plus reference TRBV28 and TRBJ2-7, the full variable domain is DVKVTQSSRYLVKRTGEKVFLECVQDMDHENMFWYRQDPGLGLRLIYFSYDVKMKEKGDIPEGYSVSREKKERFSLILESASTNQTSMYLCASSLTGILPHEQYFGPGTRLTVT.

This sequence joins TRBV7-9 and TRBJ1-1; a weak D match, TRBD1 (5 bases). The CDR3 loop spans 14 amino acids. Germline assignment: CDR1 SEHNR and CDR2 FQNEAQ (reference sequence). V lost 0 bases, J lost 5 bases, and 10 bases lay in between. The CDR3, as DNA: TGTGCCAGCAGCTTAGCAGGGGTTGAGACTGAAGCTTTCTTT. It encodes CASSLAGVETEAFF.

The rearrangement uses TRBV28 and TRBJ1-2, with 7 positions matching TRBD1. The V and J ends lost 4 bases and 8 bases, in that order; junction bases with no gene match: 7. The CDR3 runs 13 residues. CDR1 is MDHEN, CDR2 SYDVKM, per germline. CDR3 residues: CASSSTGVQGYTF. The DNA of the CDR3 is TGTGCCAGCAGTTCCACAGGGGTTCAGGGCTACACCTTC.

J is TRBJ2-1 and V is TRBV5-8, with TRBD1 identical over 10 bases. Germline loops: CDR1 SGHTS, CDR2 YDEGEE. This CDR3 comprises 15 residues. J lost 13 bases, V lost 5 bases, and 15 bases had no gene match. For the CDR3, the DNA is TGTGCCAGCAGAATGACAGGGGGCTCGACACTCGCCCAGTTCTTC. Residues: CASRMTGGSTLAQFF.

The J gene is TRBJ1-2, the V gene TRBV10-3; 11 bases are a match to TRBD1. Germline trimming cut 8 bases from V and 4 bases from J; bases unmatched to any gene: 18. The germline V gene has CDR1 ENHRY and CDR2 SYGVKD. The CDR3 consists of 18 residues. The CDR3, as DNA: TGTGCCATCGGGACAGGGGGTACACCTGGAGTGCGAAGCTATGGCTACACCTTC. Amino acid sequence: CAIGTGGTPGVRSYGYTF.

This chain connects TRBV18 to TRBJ2-7, with a weak D call TRBD1 (6 bases). The V gene's germline CDR1 is KGHSH and CDR2 LQKENI. V lost 6 bases and J 3 bases, leaving 18 bases between the germline ends. This CDR3 has 15 residues. The CDR3 DNA sequence: TGTGCCAGCTCTCCAACAGGGTACAAGGACTACGAGCAGTACTTC. Translation gives CASSPTGYKDYEQYF.

This chain links TRBV10-3 with TRBJ2-1, with 12 nucleotides matching TRBD2. This CDR3 spans 14 amino acids. J gave up 9 bases and V 7 bases, and 7 bases lay outside the gene matches. Germline CDR1 reads ENHRY; CDR2 reads SYGVKD. The CDR3 bases are TGTGCCATCAAAGGACTAGCGGGACAGGGTGAGCAGTTCTTC. It encodes CAIKGLAGQGEQFF.

This chain joins TRBV6-5 and TRBJ1-5; 8 bases map to TRBD1. CDR1 and CDR2 from the germline V gene are MNHEY and SVGAGI. The CDR3 is made up of 15 amino acids. Losses at the gene ends were 7 bases for V and 6 bases for J; bases not matched to a gene: 11. For the CDR3, the DNA is TGTGCCAGCATCCCGGGCAGGGGGCAGAGTCAGCCCCAGCATTTT. Translation: CASIPGRGQSQPQHF.

This clone showed up just a few times. V gene TRBV7-2 combines with J gene TRBJ1-1; D unresolved. Between the trimmed V and J ends, which lost 1 base and 7 bases, there was a span of 13 bases. CDR1 is SGHTA and CDR2 is FQGNSA in the germline V gene. The CDR3 runs 14 residues. CDR3 in amino acids: CASSLGVQYLEAFF. CDR3 sequence (DNA): TGTGCCAGCAGCTTAGGAGTTCAATACCTTGAAGCTTTCTTT.

The J gene is TRBJ2-7, the V gene TRBV28, with 9 bases fitting TRBD1. CDR3 length equals 15 residues. The V gene's germline CDR1 is MDHEN and CDR2 SYDVKM. V was pared by 4 bases and J by 4 bases, with 8 bases of the junction left unmatched. CDR3 protein: CASSSYRGLAYEQYF. For the CDR3, the DNA is TGTGCCAGCAGTTCTTACAGGGGGCTAGCGTACGAGCAGTACTTC.

V and J are TRBV11-2 and TRBJ2-7; 11 bases map to TRBD2. V was clipped by 4 bases and J by 4 bases; unmatched bases: 6. CDR3 length equals 15 residues. Looked up from germline, CDR1 is SGHAT and CDR2 is FQNNGV. The CDR3 is CASSSTSGRTYEQYF. The DNA of the CDR3 is TGTGCCAGCAGCTCTACTAGCGGGAGAACTTACGAGCAGTACTTC. The complete variable domain, with remaining parts taken from reference TRBV11-2 and TRBJ2-7, reads EAGVAQSPRYKIIEKRQSVAFWCNPISGHATLYWYQQILGQGPKLLIQFQNNGVVDDSQLPKDRFSAERLKGVDSTLKIQPAKLEDSAVYLCASSSTSGRTYEQYFGPGTRLTVT.

The V and J genes are TRBV5-5 and TRBJ1-2, with 8 bases aligning to TRBD1. CDR3 length equals 14 residues. Germline lookup yields CDR1 SGHKS and CDR2 YYEKEE (reference sequence). Germline trimming cut 0 bases from V and 8 bases from J; bases unmatched to any gene: 6. The CDR3 nucleotides are TGTGCCAGCAGCTTGGGGGACAGGCTCCGGGGCTACACCTTC. Translated: CASSLGDRLRGYTF. The full variable domain, completed using reference TRBV5-5 and TRBJ1-2, is DAGVTQSPTHLIKTRGQQVTLRCSPISGHKSVSWYQQVLGQGPQFIFQYYEKEERGRGNFPDRFSARQFPNYSSELNVNALLLGDSALYLCASSLGDRLRGYTFGSGTRLTVV.

In its sample, this clone was seen once. The V and J genes are TRBV7-2 and TRBJ2-5, with D perhaps TRBD2 (6 bases). The germline V gene encodes CDR1 SGHTA and CDR2 FQGNSA. This CDR3 comprises 13 residues. The V and J ends lost 1 base and 7 bases respectively, with 10 bases between them. The CDR3 loop is CASSLGGVGTQYF. The CDR3 nucleotides read TGTGCCAGCAGCTTAGGCGGGGTGGGGACCCAGTACTTC.

The gene calls are TRBV6-6 and TRBJ1-4; unclear D gene. The CDR3 is made up of 15 amino acids. CDR1 MNHNY and CDR2 SVGAGI come from the germline V gene (reference sequence). Trimming removed 6 bases from V and 3 bases from J, with 14 bases in between. Here the CDR3 DNA reads TGTGCCAGCAGGGACCAGTTGGGAGCTAATGAAAAACTGTTTTTT. Amino acid sequence: CASRDQLGANEKLFF.

This chain uses TRBV28 with TRBJ1-5; TRBD1 matches at 7 bases. Looked up from germline, CDR1 is MDHEN and CDR2 is SYDVKM. After removal of 11 bases from V and 7 bases from J, the junction contained 11 bases not matched to a gene. This CDR3 spans 13 amino acids. The CDR3, as DNA: TGTGCCGCCAAAGACAGGGTGGGACAGCCCCAGCATTTT. It specifies CAAKDRVGQPQHF.

The chain is built from TRBV5-1 and TRBJ1-2, with 9 nucleotides matching TRBD1. Trimming cost V 3 bases and J 7 bases; bases outside gene matches: 4. CDR3 length: 13 amino acids. Germline lookup yields CDR1 SGHRS and CDR2 YFSETQ. Here the CDR3 reads CASSSGQGIGYTF. The CDR3 nucleotides are TGCGCCAGCAGCTCAGGACAGGGGATTGGCTACACCTTC.

The chain is built from TRBV29-1 and TRBJ1-2, with D unclear. Trimming cost V 4 bases and J 6 bases, with 18 bases left between them. The length of the CDR3 is 14 residues. Looked up from germline, CDR1 is SQVTM and CDR2 is ANQGSEA. CDR3 nucleotide sequence: TGCAGCGTTGCCGCCTTGAGGGAGCCCCATGGCTACACCTTC. It specifies CSVAALREPHGYTF.